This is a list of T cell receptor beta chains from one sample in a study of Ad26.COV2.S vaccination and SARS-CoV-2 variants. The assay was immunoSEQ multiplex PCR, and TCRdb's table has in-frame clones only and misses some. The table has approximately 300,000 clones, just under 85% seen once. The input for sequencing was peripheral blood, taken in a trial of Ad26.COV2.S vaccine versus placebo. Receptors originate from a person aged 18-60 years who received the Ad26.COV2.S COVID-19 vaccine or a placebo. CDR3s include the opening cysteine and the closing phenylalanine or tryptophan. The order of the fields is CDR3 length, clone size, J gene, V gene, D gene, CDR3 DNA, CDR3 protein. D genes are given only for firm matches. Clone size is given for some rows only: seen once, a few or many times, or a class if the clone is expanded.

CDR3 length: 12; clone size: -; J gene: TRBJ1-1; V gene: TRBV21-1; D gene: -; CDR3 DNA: TGTGCCAGCAGCTCGGGCAACACTGAAGCTTTCTTT; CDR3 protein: CASSSGNTEAFF
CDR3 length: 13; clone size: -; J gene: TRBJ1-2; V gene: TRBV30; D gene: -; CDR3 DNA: TGTGCCTGGAGGACGGGCAGAAACTATGGCTACACCTTC; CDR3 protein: CAWRTGRNYGYTF
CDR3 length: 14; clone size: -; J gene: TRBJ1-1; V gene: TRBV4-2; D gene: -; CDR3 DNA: TGTGCCAGCAGCCCTATGACGGGATACACTGAAGCTTTCTTT; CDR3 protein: CASSPMTGYTEAFF
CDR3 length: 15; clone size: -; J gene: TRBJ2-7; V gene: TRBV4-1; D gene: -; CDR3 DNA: TGCGCCAGCAGCCAAGCCCCCGGACAGAGTATCGAGCAGTACTTC; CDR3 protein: CASSQAPGQSIEQYF
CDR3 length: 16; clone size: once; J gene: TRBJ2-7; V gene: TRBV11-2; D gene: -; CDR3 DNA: TGTGCCAGCAGCTTAGAGGGGGGACGAGCGCCCTACGAGCAGTACTTC; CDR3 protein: CASSLEGGRAPYEQYF
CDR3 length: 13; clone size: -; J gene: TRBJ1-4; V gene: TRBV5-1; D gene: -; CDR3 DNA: TGCGCCAGCAGCTTAGGGCCAGCTGAAAAACTGTTTTTT; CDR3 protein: CASSLGPAEKLFF
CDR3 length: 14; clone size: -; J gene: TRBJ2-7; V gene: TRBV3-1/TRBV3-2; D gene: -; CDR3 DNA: TGTGCCAGCAGCCAACCTCCGGAGTACAACGAGCAGTACTTC; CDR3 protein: CASSQPPEYNEQYF
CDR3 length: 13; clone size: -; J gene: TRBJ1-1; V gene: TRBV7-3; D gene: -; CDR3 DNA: TGTGCCAGCAGCCTCGAGTACAACACTGAAGCTTTCTTT; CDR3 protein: CASSLEYNTEAFF
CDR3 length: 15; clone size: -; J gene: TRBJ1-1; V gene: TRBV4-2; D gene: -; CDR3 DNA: TGTGCCAGCAGCCAACACTTGACAGAAAACACTGAAGCTTTCTTT; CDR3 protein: CASSQHLTENTEAFF
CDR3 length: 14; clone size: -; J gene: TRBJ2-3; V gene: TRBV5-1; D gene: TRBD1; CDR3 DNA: TGCGCCAGCAGCCTAGGACAGGGGAGAGATACGCAGTATTTT; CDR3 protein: CASSLGQGRDTQYF
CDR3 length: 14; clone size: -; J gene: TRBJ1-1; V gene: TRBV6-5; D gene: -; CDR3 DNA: TGTGCCAGCAGTTACCGACCGGGGGGTACTGAAGCTTTCTTT; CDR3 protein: CASSYRPGGTEAFF
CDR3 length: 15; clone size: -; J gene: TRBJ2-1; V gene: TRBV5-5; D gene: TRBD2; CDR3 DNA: TGTGCCAGCAGCTTGGTGGGCGGGGGATACAATGAGCAGTTCTTC; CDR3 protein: CASSLVGGGYNEQFF
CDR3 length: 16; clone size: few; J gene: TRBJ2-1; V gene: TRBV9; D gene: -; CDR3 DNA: TGTGCCAGCAGCAGAAGGGGACAAAGCTCCTACAATGAGCAGTTCTTC; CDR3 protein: CASSRRGQSSYNEQFF
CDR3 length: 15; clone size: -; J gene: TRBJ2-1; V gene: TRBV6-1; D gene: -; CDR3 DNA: TGTGCCAGCAGTGAAGACATTATGGCCTACAATGAGCAGTTCTTC; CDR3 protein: CASSEDIMAYNEQFF
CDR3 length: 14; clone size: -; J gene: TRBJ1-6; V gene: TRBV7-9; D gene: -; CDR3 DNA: TGTGCCAGCAGCTTAAGGCAGAAAAATTCACCCCTCCACTTT; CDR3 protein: CASSLRQKNSPLHF
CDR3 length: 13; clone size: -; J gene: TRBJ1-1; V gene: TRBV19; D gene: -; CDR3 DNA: TGTGCCACCACGAACCTTTTGAACACTGAAGCTTTCTTT; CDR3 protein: CATTNLLNTEAFF
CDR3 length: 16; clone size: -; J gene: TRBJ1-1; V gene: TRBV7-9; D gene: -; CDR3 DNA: TGTGCCAGCAGCTCCCAAACGCTCGGGTCGAACACTGAAGCTTTCTTT; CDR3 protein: CASSSQTLGSNTEAFF
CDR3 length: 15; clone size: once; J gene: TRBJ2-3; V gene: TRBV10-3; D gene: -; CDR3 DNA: TGTGCCATCAGTGAGTCGAATCTAGGAGGGGATACGCAGTATTTT; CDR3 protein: CAISESNLGGDTQYF
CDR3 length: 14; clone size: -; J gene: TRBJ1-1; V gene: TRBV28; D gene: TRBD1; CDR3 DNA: TGTGCCATCGAAGGACAGGGTAAGAACACTGAAGCTTTCTTT; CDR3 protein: CAIEGQGKNTEAFF
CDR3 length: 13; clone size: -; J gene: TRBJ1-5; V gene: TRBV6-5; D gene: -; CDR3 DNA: TGTGCCAGCAGTCGACAGGTTGGTCAGCCCCAGCATTTT; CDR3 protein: CASSRQVGQPQHF
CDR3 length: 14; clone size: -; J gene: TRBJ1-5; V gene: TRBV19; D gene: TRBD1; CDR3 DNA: TGTGCCAGTAGTTTCACAGGGGGCAATCAGCCCCAGCATTTT; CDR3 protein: CASSFTGGNQPQHF